The rows below give T cell receptor beta chains drawn from one sample of a study of blood T cell repertoires in COVID-19. Repertoires were generated with immunoSEQ multiplex PCR, while TCRdb's copy carries only in-frame clones and drops some. Among 110,000 to 150,000 clones listed, roughly 80% were seen once. Sequencing input: peripheral blood. These receptors were collected from a man between 65 and 80 years old who had recovered from COVID-19. The CDR3 runs from the conserved cysteine through the conserved F or W. D genes are given only for firm matches. Only some rows state a clone size, as once, few, many or a class for expanded clones.

abundance	d_gene	v_gene	j_gene	CDR3aa	CDR3nt
NA	TRBD2	TRBV11-2	TRBJ2-1	CASSLVPSGGYNEQFF	TGTGCCAGCAGCTTAGTGCCCTCGGGAGGGTACAATGAGCAGTTCTTC
NA	NA	TRBV3-1/TRBV3-2	TRBJ1-3	CASSQDTLTTVRSGNTIYF	TGTGCCAGCAGCCAAGATACACTTACGACTGTACGCTCTGGAAACACCATATATTTT
NA	TRBD2	TRBV10-2	TRBJ2-7	CASRGGTSGSSYEQYF	TGCGCCAGCAGGGGGGGGACTAGCGGGAGCTCCTACGAGCAGTACTTC
NA	NA	TRBV19	TRBJ2-5	CASTRVQETQYF	TGTGCCAGTACACGGGTCCAAGAGACCCAGTACTTC
NA	NA	TRBV18	TRBJ2-1	CASSPPPRVMSNEQFF	TGTGCCAGCTCACCACCCCCGCGGGTGATGAGCAATGAGCAGTTCTTC
NA	NA	TRBV28	TRBJ2-5	CASSSQGRETQYF	TGTGCCAGCAGTTCTCAAGGGAGGGAGACCCAGTACTTC
NA	NA	TRBV29-1	TRBJ2-7	CSVAGPTYEQYF	TGCAGCGTTGCTGGGCCCACCTACGAGCAGTACTTC
NA	TRBD2	TRBV5-1	TRBJ2-5	CASSQIGLAGETQYF	TGCGCCAGCAGCCAAATCGGACTAGCGGGAGAGACCCAGTACTTC
NA	TRBD2	TRBV6-6	TRBJ2-1	CASSSSGTSGLEQFF	TGTGCCAGCAGTTCTTCCGGGACTAGCGGGTTGGAGCAGTTCTTC
NA	TRBD2	TRBV6-1	TRBJ2-3	CASSEMGLAGIDTQYF	TGTGCCAGCAGTGAGATGGGACTAGCGGGAATAGATACGCAGTATTTT
once	NA	TRBV6-5	TRBJ1-5	CASRLQPWGNQPQHF	TGTGCCAGCAGGTTACAGCCGTGGGGCAATCAGCCCCAGCATTTT
NA	NA	TRBV3-1/TRBV3-2	TRBJ2-7	CASSRQVNTYEQYF	TGTGCCAGCAGCCGACAGGTAAACACCTACGAGCAGTACTTC
NA	TRBD1	TRBV14	TRBJ2-7	CASSQPRDRGGYEQYF	TGTGCCAGCAGCCAGCCCCGGGACAGGGGGGGCTACGAGCAGTACTTC
NA	NA	TRBV29-1	TRBJ2-7	CSVSTGHEQYF	TGCAGCGTTTCCACAGGGCACGAGCAGTACTTC
NA	NA	TRBV7-2	TRBJ2-3	CASSLEVVGRGTDTQYF	TGTGCCAGCAGCTTAGAAGTCGTCGGGAGAGGCACAGATACGCAGTATTTT
NA	NA	TRBV6-2/TRBV6-3	TRBJ2-1	CASSLTTGRGNEQFF	TGTGCCAGCAGCCTTACGACAGGAAGGGGAAATGAGCAGTTCTTC
NA	TRBD1	TRBV18	TRBJ2-7	CASSQGQGAGEQYF	TGTGCCAGCTCACAGGGACAGGGCGCGGGCGAGCAGTACTTC
NA	TRBD2	TRBV7-2	TRBJ2-3	CASSEPGLGTDTQYF	TGTGCCAGCAGCGAGCCGGGACTAGGCACAGATACGCAGTATTTT